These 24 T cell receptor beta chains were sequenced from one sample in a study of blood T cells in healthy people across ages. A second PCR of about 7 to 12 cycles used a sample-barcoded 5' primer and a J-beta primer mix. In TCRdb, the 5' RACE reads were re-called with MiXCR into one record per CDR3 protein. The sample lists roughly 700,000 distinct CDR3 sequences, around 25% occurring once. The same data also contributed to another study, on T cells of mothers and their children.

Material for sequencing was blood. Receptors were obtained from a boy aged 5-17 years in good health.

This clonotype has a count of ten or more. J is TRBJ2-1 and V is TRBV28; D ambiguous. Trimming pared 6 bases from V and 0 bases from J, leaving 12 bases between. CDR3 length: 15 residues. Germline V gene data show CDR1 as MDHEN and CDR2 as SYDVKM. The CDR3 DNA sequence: TGTGCCAGCAGCCTTTTGGGCGGCTCCTACAATGAGCAGTTCTTC. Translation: CASSLLGGSYNEQFF.

The CDR3 coding sequence is TGTGCCACCAGTGAGGCTAGCGGGGGGCAAACCTGGTACCAAGAGACCCAGTACTTC. It yields the protein CATSEASGGQTWYQETQYF. The V and J genes are TRBV24-1 and TRBJ2-5; TRBD2 matches 11 bases. V lost 4 bases, J lost 0 bases, and 12 bases stayed unmatched. This CDR3 has 19 residues. CDR1 is KGHDR and CDR2 is SFDVKD in the germline V gene.

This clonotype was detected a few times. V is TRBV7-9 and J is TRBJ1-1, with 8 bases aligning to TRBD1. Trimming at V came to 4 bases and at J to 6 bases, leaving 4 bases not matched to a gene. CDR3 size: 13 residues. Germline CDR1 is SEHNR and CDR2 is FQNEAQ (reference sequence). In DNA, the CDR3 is TGTGCCAGCAGCTCCACAGGGGGTGCTGAAGCTTTCTTT. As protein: CASSSTGGAEAFF.

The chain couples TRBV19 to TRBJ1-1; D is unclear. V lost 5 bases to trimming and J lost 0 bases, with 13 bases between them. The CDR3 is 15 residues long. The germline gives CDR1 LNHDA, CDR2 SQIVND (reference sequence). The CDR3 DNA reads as TGTGCCAGTAGTCGCGTTCGGGAGATGAACACTGAAGCTTTCTTT. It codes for CASSRVREMNTEAFF.

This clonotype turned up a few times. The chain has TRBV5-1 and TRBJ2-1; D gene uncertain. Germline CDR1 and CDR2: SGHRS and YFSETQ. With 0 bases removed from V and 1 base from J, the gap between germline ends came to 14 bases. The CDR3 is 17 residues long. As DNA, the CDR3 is TGCGCCAGCAGCTTGGATTTAGAAGGTAAATCCTACAATGAGCAGTTCTTC. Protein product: CASSLDLEGKSYNEQFF.

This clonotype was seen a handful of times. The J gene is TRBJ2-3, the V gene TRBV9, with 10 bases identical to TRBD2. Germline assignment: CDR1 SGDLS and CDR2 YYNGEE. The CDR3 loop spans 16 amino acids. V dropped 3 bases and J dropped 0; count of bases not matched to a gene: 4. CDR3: CASSATTSGSTDTQYF. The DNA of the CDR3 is TGTGCCAGCAGCGCGACGACTAGCGGGAGCACAGATACGCAGTATTTT.

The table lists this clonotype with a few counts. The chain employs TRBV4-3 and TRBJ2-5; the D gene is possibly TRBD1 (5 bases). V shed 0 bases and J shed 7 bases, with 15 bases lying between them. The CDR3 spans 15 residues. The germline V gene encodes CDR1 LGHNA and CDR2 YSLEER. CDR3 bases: TGCGCCAGCAGCCAAGATAGGTCAGGGTACGGGACCCAGTACTTC. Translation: CASSQDRSGYGTQYF.

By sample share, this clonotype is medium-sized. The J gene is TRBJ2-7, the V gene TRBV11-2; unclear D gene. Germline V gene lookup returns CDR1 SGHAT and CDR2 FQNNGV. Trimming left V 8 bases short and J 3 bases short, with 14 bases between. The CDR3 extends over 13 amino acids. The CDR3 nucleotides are TGTGCCAGCGGCCTAGGACGGAGCTACGAGCAGTACTTC. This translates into CASGLGRSYEQYF. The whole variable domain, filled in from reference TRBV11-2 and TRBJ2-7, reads EAGVAQSPRYKIIEKRQSVAFWCNPISGHATLYWYQQILGQGPKLLIQFQNNGVVDDSQLPKDRFSAERLKGVDSTLKIQPAKLEDSAVYLCASGLGRSYEQYFGPGTRLTVT.

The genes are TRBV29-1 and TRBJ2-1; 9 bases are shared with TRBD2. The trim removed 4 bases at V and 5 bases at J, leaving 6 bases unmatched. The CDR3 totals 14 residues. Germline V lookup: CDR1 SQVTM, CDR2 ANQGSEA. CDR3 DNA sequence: TGCAGCGTTGGGAGGCGGGGGGGAAACAATGAGCAGTTCTTC. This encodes CSVGRRGGNNEQFF.

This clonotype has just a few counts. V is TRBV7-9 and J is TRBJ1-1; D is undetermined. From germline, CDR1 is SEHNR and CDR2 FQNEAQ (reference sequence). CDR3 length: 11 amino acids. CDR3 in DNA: TGTGCGTCCGAGAGTTACACTGAAGCTTTCTTT. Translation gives CASESYTEAFF.

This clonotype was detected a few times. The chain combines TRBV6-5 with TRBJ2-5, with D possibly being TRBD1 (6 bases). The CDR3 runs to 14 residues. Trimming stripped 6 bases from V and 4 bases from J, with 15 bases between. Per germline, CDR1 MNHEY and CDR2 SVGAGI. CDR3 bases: TGTGCCAGCAGCGAAACAGGGTTGGGAGAGACCCAGTACTTC. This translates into CASSETGLGETQYF.

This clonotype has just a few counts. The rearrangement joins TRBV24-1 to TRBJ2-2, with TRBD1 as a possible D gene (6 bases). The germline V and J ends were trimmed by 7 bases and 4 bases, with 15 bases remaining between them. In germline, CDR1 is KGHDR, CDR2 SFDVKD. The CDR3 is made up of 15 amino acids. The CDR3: CATSPTGTGTGELFF. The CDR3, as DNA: TGTGCCACCAGCCCAACAGGGACGGGCACCGGGGAGCTGTTTTTT.

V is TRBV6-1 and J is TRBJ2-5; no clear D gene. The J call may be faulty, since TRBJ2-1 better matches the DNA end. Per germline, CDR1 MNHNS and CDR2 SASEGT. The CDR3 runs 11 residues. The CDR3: CASARGNEQFF. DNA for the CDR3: TGTGCCAGCGCACGAGGAAATGAGCAGTTCTTC.

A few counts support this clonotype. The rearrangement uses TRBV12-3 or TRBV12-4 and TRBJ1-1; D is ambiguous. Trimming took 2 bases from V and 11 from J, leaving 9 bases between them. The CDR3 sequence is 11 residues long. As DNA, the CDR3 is TGTGCCAGCAGTTTATCGGGGTTGGCTTTCTTT. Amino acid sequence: CASSLSGLAFF.

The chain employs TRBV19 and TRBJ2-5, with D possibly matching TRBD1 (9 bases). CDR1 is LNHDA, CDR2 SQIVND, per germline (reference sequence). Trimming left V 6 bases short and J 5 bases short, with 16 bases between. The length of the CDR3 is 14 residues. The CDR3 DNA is TGTGCCAGTAGCGATAGCGGGACAGGGGAGACCCAGTACTTC. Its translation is CASSDSGTGETQYF.

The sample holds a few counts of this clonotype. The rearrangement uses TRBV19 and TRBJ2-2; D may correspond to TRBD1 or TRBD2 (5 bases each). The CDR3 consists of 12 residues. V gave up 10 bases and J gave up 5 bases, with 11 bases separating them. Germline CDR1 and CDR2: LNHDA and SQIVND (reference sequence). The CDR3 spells CATGTYTGELFF. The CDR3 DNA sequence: TGTGCCACCGGGACGTATACCGGGGAGCTGTTTTTT.

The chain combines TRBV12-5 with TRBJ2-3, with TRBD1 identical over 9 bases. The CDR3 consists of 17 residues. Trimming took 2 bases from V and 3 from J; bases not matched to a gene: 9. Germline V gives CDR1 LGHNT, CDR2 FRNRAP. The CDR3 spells CASGLTHGTGFTDTQYF. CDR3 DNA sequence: TGTGCTAGTGGTTTGACACACGGGACAGGGTTTACAGATACGCAGTATTTT.

In DNA, the CDR3 is TGCAGCGTTGAAGGACGGACCGCGAGCTCCTACGAGCAGTACTTC. Its translation is CSVEGRTASSYEQYF. The chain recombines TRBV29-1 with TRBJ2-7, with D unclear. V gave up 1 base and J gave up 0 bases, with 13 bases separating them. The V gene's germline CDR1 is SQVTM and CDR2 ANQGSEA. The CDR3 length is 15 residues.

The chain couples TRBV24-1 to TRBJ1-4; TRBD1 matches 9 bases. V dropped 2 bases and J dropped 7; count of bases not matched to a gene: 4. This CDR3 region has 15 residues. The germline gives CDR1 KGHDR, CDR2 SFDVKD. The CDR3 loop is CATSDSQGASEKLFF. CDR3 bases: TGTGCCACCAGTGATTCACAGGGGGCATCTGAAAAACTGTTTTTT.

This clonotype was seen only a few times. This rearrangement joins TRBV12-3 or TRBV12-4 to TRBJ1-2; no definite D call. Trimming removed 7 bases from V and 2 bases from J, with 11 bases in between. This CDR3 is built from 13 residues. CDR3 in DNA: TGTGCCAGCACTATGGGCCTCAACTATGGCTACACCTTC. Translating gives CASTMGLNYGYTF.

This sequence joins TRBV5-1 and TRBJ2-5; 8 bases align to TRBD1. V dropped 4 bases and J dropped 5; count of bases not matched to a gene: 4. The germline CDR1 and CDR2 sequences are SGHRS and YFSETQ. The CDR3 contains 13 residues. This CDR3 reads CASSQTGDETQYF. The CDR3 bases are TGCGCCAGCAGCCAGACAGGGGACGAGACCCAGTACTTC.

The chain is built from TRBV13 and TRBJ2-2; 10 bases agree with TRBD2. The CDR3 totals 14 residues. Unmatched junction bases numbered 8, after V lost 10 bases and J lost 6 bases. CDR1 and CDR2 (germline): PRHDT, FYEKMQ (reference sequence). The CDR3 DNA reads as TGTGCCACTTCTAGCGGGAGTCTTCCCGGGGAGCTGTTTTTT. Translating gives CATSSGSLPGELFF.

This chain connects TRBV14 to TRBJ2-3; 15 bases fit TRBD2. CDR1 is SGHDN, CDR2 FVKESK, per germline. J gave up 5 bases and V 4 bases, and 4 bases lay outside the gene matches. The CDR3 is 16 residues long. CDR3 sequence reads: CASSRGLAGGRDTQYF. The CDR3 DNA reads TGTGCCAGCAGCCGCGGACTAGCGGGGGGGCGAGATACGCAGTATTTT.

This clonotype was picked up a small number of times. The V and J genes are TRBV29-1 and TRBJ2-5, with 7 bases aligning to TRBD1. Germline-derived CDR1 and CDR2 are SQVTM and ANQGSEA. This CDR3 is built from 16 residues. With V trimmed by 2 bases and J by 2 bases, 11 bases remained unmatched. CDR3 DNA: TGCAGCGTTGAACCCCTTGGCAGGGGGTCGCAAGAGACCCAGTACTTC. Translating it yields CSVEPLGRGSQETQYF.